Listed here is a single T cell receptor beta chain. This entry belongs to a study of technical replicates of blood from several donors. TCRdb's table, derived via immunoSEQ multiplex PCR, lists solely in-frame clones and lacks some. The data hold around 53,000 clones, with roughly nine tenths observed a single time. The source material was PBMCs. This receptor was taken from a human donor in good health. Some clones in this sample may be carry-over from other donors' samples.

CDR3 loop: CASSSRQGHNEQFF. CDR3 in DNA: TGCGCCAGCAGCTCCCGGCAGGGGCACAATGAGCAGTTCTTC. The V call is TRBV4-3, the J call TRBJ2-1, with D possibly TRBD1 on 6 matching bases. The CDR3 has 14 residues. The germline V gene encodes CDR1 LGHNA and CDR2 YSLEER. Trimming took off 5 bases at V and 5 bases at J, with 13 bases between the two ends.